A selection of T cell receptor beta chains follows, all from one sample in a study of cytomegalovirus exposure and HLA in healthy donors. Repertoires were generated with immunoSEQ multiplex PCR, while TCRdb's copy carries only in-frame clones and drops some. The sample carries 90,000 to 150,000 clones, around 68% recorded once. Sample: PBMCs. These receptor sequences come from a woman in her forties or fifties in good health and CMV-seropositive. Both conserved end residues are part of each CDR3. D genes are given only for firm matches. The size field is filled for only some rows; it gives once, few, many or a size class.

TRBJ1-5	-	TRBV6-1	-	CASSEIRGDNQPQHF	TGTGCCAGCAGTGAGATAAGGGGCGACAATCAGCCCCAGCATTTT
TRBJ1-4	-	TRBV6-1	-	CASSEQGGKLFF	TGTGCCAGCAGTGAACAAGGGGGAAAGCTGTTTTTT
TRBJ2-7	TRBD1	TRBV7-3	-	CASSLGGQGSEQYF	TGTGCCAGCAGCTTAGGGGGACAGGGGAGCGAGCAGTACTTC
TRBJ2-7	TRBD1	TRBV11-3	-	CASSRGQGSPYEQYF	TGTGCCAGCAGCCGTGGACAGGGGTCTCCCTACGAGCAGTACTTC
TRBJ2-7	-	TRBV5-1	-	CASSYRGPGDEQYF	TGCGCCAGCAGTTACAGGGGTCCGGGGGACGAGCAGTACTTC
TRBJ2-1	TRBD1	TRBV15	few	CATSRVGQGEITHYNEQFF	TGTGCCACCAGCAGAGTTGGGCAGGGGGAGATCACACATTACAATGAGCAGTTCTTC
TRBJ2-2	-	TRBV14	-	CASRQFSGELFF	TGTGCCAGCAGGCAGTTTTCCGGGGAGCTGTTTTTT
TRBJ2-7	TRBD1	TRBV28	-	CASRRQGPNYEQYF	TGTGCCAGCAGGAGACAGGGGCCCAACTACGAGCAGTACTTC
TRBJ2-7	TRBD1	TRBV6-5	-	CASRPTGTGGYEQYF	TGTGCCAGCAGGCCCACCGGGACAGGGGGCTACGAGCAGTACTTC
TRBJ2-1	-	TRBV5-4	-	CASSRDGGEQFF	TGTGCCAGCAGCCGAGACGGGGGTGAGCAGTTCTTC
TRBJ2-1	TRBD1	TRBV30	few	CAFVTGEADNEQFF	TGTGCCTTCGTGACAGGGGAGGCAGACAATGAGCAGTTCTTC
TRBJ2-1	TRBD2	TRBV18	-	CASSPRLAGRNEQFF	TGTGCCAGCTCACCACGGCTAGCGGGTCGTAATGAGCAGTTCTTC
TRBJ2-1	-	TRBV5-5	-	CASNRQSSYNEQFF	TGTGCCAGCAACAGACAGAGCTCCTACAATGAGCAGTTCTTC